This entry is about one TCR beta chain. The CDR3 spans 16 residues. Germline V CDR1 and CDR2: SGHRS, YFSETQ. J lost 5 bases, V lost 4 bases, and 7 bases had no gene match. As processed by the authors: Reference gene primer amplification gave estimated nucleated cell counts. Some clones are missing from TCRdb's copy, which holds only in-frame ones; the method was immunoSEQ multiplex PCR. Clone size and the V and J calls come from that table; the DNA yielded D and trimming. This sample has about 150,000 clones, with just over 85% found just once. The data belong to a study of blood T cell repertoires in COVID-19. Background on the study: From the United States, Italy and Spain came samples of acute and convalescent COVID-19. T cells, B-cell-depleted T cells, or PBMCs provided the cDNA or gDNA that served as material.

The clonotype was recovered from a man between 70 and 80 years old with acute or convalescent COVID-19. This chain connects TRBV5-1 to TRBJ2-5; TRBD2 matches at 14 bases. Source material: peripheral blood. CDR3: CASSKTSGRAGETQYF. DNA of the CDR3: TGCGCCAGCAGCAAGACTAGCGGGAGGGCCGGGGAGACCCAGTACTTC.